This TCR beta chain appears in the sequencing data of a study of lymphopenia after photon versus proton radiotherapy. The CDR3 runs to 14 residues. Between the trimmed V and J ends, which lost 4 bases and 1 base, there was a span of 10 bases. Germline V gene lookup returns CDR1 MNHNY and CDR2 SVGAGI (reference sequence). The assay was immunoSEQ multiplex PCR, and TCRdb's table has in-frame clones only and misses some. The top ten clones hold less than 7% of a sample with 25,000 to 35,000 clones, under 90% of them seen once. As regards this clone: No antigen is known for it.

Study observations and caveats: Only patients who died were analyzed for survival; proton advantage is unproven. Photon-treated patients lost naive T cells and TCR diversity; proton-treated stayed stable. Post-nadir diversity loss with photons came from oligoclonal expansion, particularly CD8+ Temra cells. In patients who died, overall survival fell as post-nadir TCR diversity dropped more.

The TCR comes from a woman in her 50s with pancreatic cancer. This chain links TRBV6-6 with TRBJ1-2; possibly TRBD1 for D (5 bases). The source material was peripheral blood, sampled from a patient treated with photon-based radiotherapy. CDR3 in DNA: TGTGCCAGCAGTTGGGACGCCGATAACTATGGCTACACCTTC. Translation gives CASSWDADNYGYTF.